The entry below gives a single T cell receptor beta chain sequence along with its context. No cognate antigen has been identified for it. No much larger clonotype is one base removed from it; base qualities were not supplied. These data originate in a study of T cell repertoires in cytomegalovirus infection (dated by TCRdb to about 2019). Broadly, across the study: The peptide stimulations were aimed at well-studied HLA-B-restricted epitopes as well as recently identified HLA-C-restricted CMV epitopes, whose presentation resists viral immunomodulation. Donor HLA type was relevant to the analysis, because carriage of CMV infection together with the matching HLA type was indicated by public TCR beta signatures. What the authors observed across the whole study: Carriers of CMV infection plus the relevant HLA type were discriminated by the cumulative frequency of public TCR beta family members in the study cohort and in an independent 352-donor cohort. The ex vivo response was dominated by HLA-C-restricted CMV-specific TCR beta clonotypes, which also provided the single most frequent clonotype in two of eight donors.

In light of the paper, this sample's treatment or condition label describes: in vitro stimulation with specific CMV peptide epitopes to enrich CMV-specific T cells. For sequencing, an Illumina HiSeq 1500 was employed. TCRdb ran its own pipeline on the public reads, namely fastp trimming at Q25 and MiXCR clone calling, and kept in-frame beta chains. Every CDR3 protein is listed once, alongside the most common genes and DNA of its rows. This sample gives around 540,000 distinct CDR3 sequences in total; around a third of them show up just once. About 17% of the sample lies in the top ten. The TCR sequence derives from a human donor in good health (CMV status not recorded). Some clones in this sample may be carry-over from other donors' samples. Sample: cultured PBMCs, taken from culture after CMV antigen stimulation.

The CDR3 amino acid sequence is: CASSASSIQYF. The nucleotides read TGTGCCAGTAGTGCAAGCAGCATTCAGTACTTC. This chain is built from TRBV19 and TRBJ2-4, with no reliable assignment of the D segment. The CDR3 starts with the cysteine, ends with the phenylalanine, and has 11 residues. Of the read, only the CDR3 DNA is kept; its 33 bases are in frame from base 1. The germline V gene (reference sequence) yields LNHDA for CDR1 and SQIVND for CDR2. V is reduced by 5 bases and J by 9 bases, leaving a spacing of 8 bases between them.